This T cell receptor (beta chain) was sequenced in a study of blood T cell repertoires in COVID-19. About the study: The cDNA or gDNA used as material had been derived from T cells, B-cell-depleted T cells, or PBMCs.

This CDR3 has 18 residues. The germline V and J ends were trimmed by 5 bases and 0 bases, with 17 bases remaining between them. Clones were sequenced by immunoSEQ multiplex PCR, and TCRdb holds only the in-frame ones, with some missing. The repertoire holds 220,000 or so clones, with around 80% as singletons. This rearrangement joins TRBV23-1 to TRBJ1-6; TRBD1 is a possible D gene (6 bases). TRBV23-1 has ORF status, its function being uncertain. The sequenced sample was peripheral blood. This TCR was recovered from a man younger than 40 with active or convalescent COVID-19. CDR3 sequence: CASSFGTPPSSYNSPLHF. CDR3 coding DNA: TGCGCCAGCAGTTTCGGGACACCCCCGAGCTCCTATAATTCACCCCTCCACTTT.